A selection of T cell receptor beta chains follows, all from one sample in a study of shared clonotypes between healthy human individuals. TCRdb's table, derived via immunoSEQ multiplex PCR, lists solely in-frame clones and lacks some. The sample has about 2.5 million clones; around 93% are singletons. The sample taken for sequencing was naive CD4+ T cells from PBMCs. These TCRs come from a man younger than 35 in good health. Some clones in this sample may be carry-over from other donors' samples. Both conserved end residues are part of each CDR3. Each record gives: J gene, D gene, clone size, V gene, CDR3 DNA, CDR3 protein. D genes are given only for firm matches. Part of the rows lack a size; the others show once, few, many or a class for expanded clones.

TRBJ2-3 - - TRBV6-1 TGTGCCAGCAGTGAATCGCAGACCACAGATACGCAGTATTTT CASSESQTTDTQYF
TRBJ2-3 - - TRBV5-4 TGTGCCAGCAGCTTAAAAGATACGCAGTATTTT CASSLKDTQYF
TRBJ1-2 TRBD1 - TRBV6-1 TGTGCCAGCAGCCTGACAGGGAGTTTTGGCTACACCTTC CASSLTGSFGYTF
TRBJ2-5 TRBD1 - TRBV5-1 TGCGCCAGCAGCTGGGGACAGCCTAACCAAGAGACCCAGTACTTC CASSWGQPNQETQYF
TRBJ2-3 - - TRBV9 TGTGCCAGCAGCGCCGGAGGAGGGGGCCGGACAGATACGCAGTATTTT CASSAGGGGRTDTQYF
TRBJ2-3 - - TRBV9 TGTGCCAGCAGCGCCAGAAGGACTAGCACAGATACGCAGTATTTT CASSARRTSTDTQYF
TRBJ1-1 TRBD1 - TRBV25-1 TGTGCCAGCATCCCGGGACAGGGTTGGGAAACTGAAGCTTTCTTT CASIPGQGWETEAFF
TRBJ2-2 - - TRBV7-9 TGTGCCCTCGGAGGGTGGGACACCGGGGAGCTGTTTTTT CALGGWDTGELFF
TRBJ1-4 - - TRBV19 TGTGCCAGTAATCCGGGACGGCGATTTGAAAAACTGTTTTTT CASNPGRRFEKLFF
TRBJ2-7 TRBD1 - TRBV19 TGTGCCAGTAGTACCTCCGGGACAGGGTCTTACGAGCAGTACTTC CASSTSGTGSYEQYF
TRBJ1-1 - - TRBV7-6 TGTGCCAGCAGCTTAGCTTCCGGGACACAAGCTTTCTTT CASSLASGTQAFF
TRBJ2-2 - once TRBV19 TGTGCCAGTAGTATAGTTTCGAACACCGGGGAGCTGTTTTTT CASSIVSNTGELFF
TRBJ2-5 TRBD2 - TRBV5-1 TGCGCCAGCAGCTCGAGCCCTCTCGGGGCGGGAGCAGAGACCCAGTACTTC CASSSSPLGAGAETQYF
TRBJ1-6 - - TRBV30 TGTGCCTGGAGTCTCAGGAATTCACCCCTCCACTTT CAWSLRNSPLHF
TRBJ2-2 - - TRBV15 TGTGCCACCGCGGGCGGGGCGGAGATGAACACCGGGGAGCTGTTTTTT CATAGGAEMNTGELFF
TRBJ1-2 - - TRBV28 TGTGCCAGCAGTCGGGCGGCGCATCTTGGCTTCCATGGCTACACCTTC CASSRAAHLGFHGYTF
TRBJ2-7 - - TRBV28 TGTGCCAGCAGTCTCCCCACGAAAAATAAGCAGTACTTC CASSLPTKNKQYF
TRBJ2-7 TRBD2 once TRBV5-8 TGTGCCAGCAGCTTGGCCCCTAGCGGGATTTCCTCCTACGAGCAGTACTTC CASSLAPSGISSYEQYF
TRBJ2-7 TRBD1 - TRBV2 TGTGCCAGCAGTAGCCTGGACAGGTACGAGCAGTACTTC CASSSLDRYEQYF
TRBJ2-3 - - TRBV25-1 TGTGCCAGCACGGCCCCTACCGGCGGACCCGGCACAGATACGCAGTATTTT CASTAPTGGPGTDTQYF
TRBJ2-5 - - TRBV5-1 TGCGCCAGCAGCTTGATCGACGCCGGCGAGACCCAGTACTTC CASSLIDAGETQYF
TRBJ1-5 TRBD1 - TRBV6-6 TGTGCCAGCAGTTACCCCGGGACAGGGGCAAATCAGCCCCAGCATTTT CASSYPGTGANQPQHF
TRBJ1-6 TRBD1 - TRBV28 TGTGCCAGCAGCTCCGGGACAGTTAATTCACCCCTCCACTTT CASSSGTVNSPLHF
TRBJ1-4 - - TRBV28 TGTGCCAGCAGTACTTTGGGCGCAACTAATGAAAAACTGTTTTTT CASSTLGATNEKLFF
TRBJ1-1 TRBD1 - TRBV11-3 TGTGCCAGCAGTCCTACAGGGGGCAGGGCTTTCTTT CASSPTGGRAFF
TRBJ2-7 - - TRBV5-4 TGTGCCAGCAGGAAGGACAGCTCCTACGAGCAGTACTTC CASRKDSSYEQYF
TRBJ2-7 - - TRBV21-1 TGTGCCAGCAGCAACCGCGGACAGGGATCCTTATATGGGAGCCTCTACGAGCAGTACTTC CASSNRGQGSLYGSLYEQYF
TRBJ2-1 TRBD2 - TRBV5-1 TGCGCCAGCAGCCATGAACTAGCGGGAGGGTACAATGAGCAGTTCTTC CASSHELAGGYNEQFF
TRBJ2-3 TRBD2 - TRBV25-1 TGTGCCAGCACGAGGGACCAACTAGCGGGCAGCACAGATACGCAGTATTTT CASTRDQLAGSTDTQYF
TRBJ2-7 TRBD1 - TRBV19 TGTGCCAGTAGGCCCCAGGGACAGATATCCTACGAGCAGTACTTC CASRPQGQISYEQYF
TRBJ2-3 TRBD1 - TRBV25-1 TGTGCCAGCAGTGCCCACCCCGGACAACAGGGGTACACAGATACGCAGTATTTT CASSAHPGQQGYTDTQYF
TRBJ1-5 - - TRBV5-4 TGTGCCAGCAGCTTAATTGGGAGCAATCAGCCCCAGCATTTT CASSLIGSNQPQHF
TRBJ2-7 TRBD1 - TRBV18 TGTGCCAGCGCCGGACAGGGGGCCTACGAGCAGTACTTC CASAGQGAYEQYF
TRBJ2-3 - - TRBV11-2 TGTGCCAGCACCATTCGGAGCGTTAAGACTGATACGCAGTATTTT CASTIRSVKTDTQYF
TRBJ1-2 - - TRBV28 TGTGCCAGCAGTCTAGAAAAGGGACGGCCCTATGAGTACACCTTC CASSLEKGRPYEYTF
TRBJ2-7 - - TRBV28 TGTGCCAGCAGTTTACAGCGGAAGGGGAGCTCCTACGAGCAGTACTTC CASSLQRKGSSYEQYF
TRBJ2-7 - - TRBV6-1 TGTGCCAGCAGTGATATGGGGGCGACAGTTCCCTACGAGCAGTACTTC CASSDMGATVPYEQYF
TRBJ1-2 TRBD1 - TRBV28 TGTGCCAGCAGTCCCAGGGACAGGAACGGCTACACCTTC CASSPRDRNGYTF